The next 20 T cell receptor beta chains were all read from a single sample in a study of control samples from healthy donors and cancer patients (dated by TCRdb to about 2020). Libraries were prepared through the immunoSEQ multiplex PCR assay. The table was pulled from immuneACCESS by TCRdb, which kept in-frame rearrangements only. Such tables lose some clones; where checked, under half of the loss comes from unresolved V genes, and the rest has no known cause. Here the sample has fewer than 500,000 clones; around 90% occur a single time. The ten top clones hold about 6.3% of the sample. Sequencing was carried out using PBMCs. The receptors shown here come from a man aged 40-49 years with head and neck cancer.

This chain links TRBV24-1 with TRBJ2-1, with TRBD1 as a possible D gene (6 bases). The CDR3 covers 16 residues. From germline, CDR1 is KGHDR and CDR2 SFDVKD. V gave up 2 bases and J gave up 2 bases, with 12 bases separating them. The CDR3 loop reads CATSDSRGKAYNEQFF. CDR3 sequence (DNA): TGTGCCACCAGTGATTCGAGGGGGAAAGCCTACAATGAGCAGTTCTTC.

This chain links TRBV14 with TRBJ2-3, with TRBD1 matching 10 bases. The CDR3 sequence is 16 residues long. V lost 6 bases, J lost 1 base, and 7 bases stayed unmatched. Germline CDR1 SGHDN, CDR2 FVKESK. This chain's CDR3 is CASRPTGGGGTDTQYF. CDR3 sequence (DNA): TGTGCCAGCAGACCGACAGGGGGCGGTGGCACAGATACGCAGTATTTT.

V gene TRBV10-1 combines with J gene TRBJ2-2; TRBD1 matches 7 bases. Trimming took 10 bases from V and 2 from J; bases not matched to a gene: 7. The CDR3 covers 14 residues. Germline CDR1 reads WNHNN; CDR2 reads SYGVQD (reference sequence). The CDR3: CATSGQKNTGELFF. The CDR3 coding sequence is TGCGCCACCTCGGGACAGAAAAACACCGGGGAGCTGTTTTTT.

The chain has TRBV28 and TRBJ1-2, with 12 bases that match TRBD1. CDR1 MDHEN and CDR2 SYDVKM come from the germline V gene. The CDR3 loop spans 16 amino acids. V was clipped by 6 bases and J by 5 bases; unmatched bases: 10. The CDR3 DNA follows: TGTGCCAGCAGCAGCCCCGGGACAGGGGGCGCGTATGGCTACACCTTC. Translated: CASSSPGTGGAYGYTF.

The rearrangement joins TRBV10-1 to TRBJ2-3; 10 bases are a match to TRBD2. The V gene's germline CDR1 is WNHNN and CDR2 SYGVQD (reference sequence). This CDR3 is 16 amino acids long. Unmatched junction bases numbered 7, after V lost 3 bases and J lost 4 bases. The CDR3 region is CASSDRLAGVADTQYF. The CDR3 DNA reads as TGCGCCAGCAGTGACCGGCTAGCGGGAGTTGCAGATACGCAGTATTTT.

The chain links TRBV27 to TRBJ2-3; D call uncertain. V lost 1 base to trimming and J lost 6 bases, with 11 bases between them. Germline loops: CDR1 MNHEY, CDR2 SMNVEV (reference sequence). The CDR3 has 14 residues. The CDR3 region is CASSLLFATDTQYF. Here the CDR3 DNA reads TGTGCCAGCAGTTTATTGTTCGCTACGGATACGCAGTATTTT.

The chain uses TRBV28 and TRBJ1-3; a possible D gene is TRBD1 (5 bases). V was pared by 2 bases and J by 8 bases, with 7 bases between. Looked up from germline, CDR1 is MDHEN and CDR2 is SYDVKM. This CDR3 has 12 residues. CDR3 loop: CASSLQGDTIYF. CDR3 in DNA: TGTGCCAGCAGTTTACAGGGAGACACCATATATTTT.

The chain links TRBV30 to TRBJ1-4; D unclear. Germline-derived CDR1 and CDR2 are GTSNPN and SVGIG (reference sequence). The CDR3 is made up of 13 amino acids. V was clipped by 2 bases and J by 8 bases, with 12 bases between them. CDR3 sequence (DNA): TGTGCCTGGAGTCCCTCTACGCGAGAAAAACTGTTTTTT. Its protein product is CAWSPSTREKLFF.

The chain links TRBV10-3 to TRBJ2-5; TRBD2 matches 7 bases. Germline-derived CDR1 and CDR2 are ENHRY and SYGVKD. The CDR3 sequence is 16 residues long. Trimming cost V 0 bases and J 3 bases; bases outside gene matches: 7. For the CDR3, the DNA is TGTGCCATCAGTGAGTCGGGGAACGGGGGGAAAGAGACCCAGTACTTC. Translated, it gives CAISESGNGGKETQYF.

In its sample, this clone was seen once. This chain connects TRBV5-1 to TRBJ2-3; D is possibly TRBD1 (5 bases). V lost 2 bases, J lost 0 bases, and 10 bases lay in between. The germline V gene has CDR1 SGHRS and CDR2 YFSETQ. CDR3 size: 15 residues. The CDR3 sequence is CASSFAGPSTDTQYF. The DNA of the CDR3 is TGCGCCAGCAGCTTCGCAGGGCCTAGCACAGATACGCAGTATTTT. Full variable domain (rest looked up from reference TRBV5-1 and TRBJ2-3): KAGVTQTPRYLIKTRGQQVTLSCSPISGHRSVSWYQQTPGQGLQFLFEYFSETQRNKGNFPGRFSGRQFSNSRSEMNVSTLELGDSALYLCASSFAGPSTDTQYFGPGTRLTVL.

This chain connects TRBV20-1 to TRBJ2-2; a weak D match, TRBD1 (5 bases). The germline gives CDR1 DFQATT, CDR2 SNEGSKA (reference sequence). Trimming pared 3 bases from V and 4 bases from J, leaving 12 bases between. The length of the CDR3 is 14 residues. CDR3 nucleotides: TGCAGTGCTAGTGGGGCAGGGCGCACCGGGGAGCTGTTTTTT. As protein: CSASGAGRTGELFF.

J is TRBJ2-7 and V is TRBV4-2; D uncertain. The length of the CDR3 is 15 residues. Germline CDR1 reads LGHNA; CDR2 reads YNFKEQ. V lost 0 bases and J 2 bases, leaving 11 bases between the germline ends. CDR3 sequence: CASSQEVTSAYEQYF. CDR3 coding DNA: TGTGCCAGCAGCCAAGAGGTAACGTCGGCCTACGAGCAGTACTTC.

V and J are TRBV5-6 and TRBJ2-3; no definite D call. Germline V gives CDR1 SGHDT, CDR2 YYEEEE. The germline V and J ends were trimmed by 4 bases and 2 bases, with 11 bases remaining between them. The CDR3 consists of 14 residues. DNA of the CDR3: TGTGCCAGCAGCCCAGGACGTGACACAGATACGCAGTATTTT. Its translation is CASSPGRDTDTQYF.

The chain links TRBV2 to TRBJ1-5; no definite D call. From germline, CDR1 is SNHLY and CDR2 FYNNEI. Trimming shortened V by 7 bases and J by 5 bases, and 12 bases separated the two germline ends. The length of the CDR3 is 13 residues. The CDR3 region is CASIEGPHQPQHF. CDR3 nucleotides: TGTGCCAGCATCGAGGGTCCCCATCAGCCCCAGCATTTT.

J is TRBJ1-2 and V is TRBV20-1; D gene uncertain. CDR3 length: 10 residues. Trimming pared 1 base from V and 8 bases from J, leaving 5 bases between. Germline loops: CDR1 DFQATT, CDR2 SNEGSKA (reference sequence). CDR3: CSARGQGYTF. CDR3 nucleotide sequence: TGCAGTGCTAGAGGTCAGGGCTACACCTTC.

The chain joins TRBV19 to TRBJ1-1; 7 bases align to TRBD1. The V gene's germline CDR1 is LNHDA and CDR2 SQIVND (reference sequence). CDR3 length: 17 residues. Losses at the gene ends were 1 base for V and 0 bases for J; bases not matched to a gene: 8. CDR3 loop: CASSIARTGLMNTEAFF. The CDR3 DNA reads as TGTGCCAGTAGTATAGCGAGGACAGGCCTCATGAACACTGAAGCTTTCTTT. Full variable domain (remainder filled in from reference TRBV19 and TRBJ1-1): DGGITQSPKYLFRKEGQNVTLSCEQNLNHDAMYWYRQDPGQGLRLIYYSQIVNDFQKGDIAEGYSVSREKKESFPLTVTSAQKNPTAFYLCASSIARTGLMNTEAFFGQGTRLTVV.

In its sample, this clone was seen once. The chain recombines TRBV19 with TRBJ2-7; TRBD2 is a possible D gene (6 bases). The CDR3 consists of 14 residues. V lost 3 bases to trimming and J lost 6 bases, with 15 bases between them. CDR1 and CDR2 from the germline V gene are LNHDA and SQIVND (reference sequence). CDR3 sequence: CASSITGVAGEQYF. The CDR3 nucleotides read TGTGCCAGTAGTATTACGGGGGTTGCTGGCGAGCAGTACTTC. Drawing the rest from reference TRBV19 and TRBJ2-7, the complete variable domain is DGGITQSPKYLFRKEGQNVTLSCEQNLNHDAMYWYRQDPGQGLRLIYYSQIVNDFQKGDIAEGYSVSREKKESFPLTVTSAQKNPTAFYLCASSITGVAGEQYFGPGTRLTVT.

This rearrangement joins TRBV28 to TRBJ1-5; TRBD1 matches 9 bases. This CDR3 spans 15 amino acids. Germline values: CDR1 MDHEN, CDR2 SYDVKM. After removal of 5 bases from V and 6 bases from J, the junction contained 8 bases not matched to a gene. The CDR3 spells CASSPPTGGSQPQHF. CDR3 bases: TGTGCCAGCAGTCCGCCAACAGGGGGCTCTCAGCCCCAGCATTTT.

The chain employs TRBV12-5 and TRBJ2-7; no firm D call. CDR1 LGHNT and CDR2 FRNRAP come from the germline V gene. The CDR3 extends over 12 amino acids. V was shortened by 1 base and J by 3 bases, with 4 bases between the two germline ends. Here the CDR3 DNA reads TGTGCTAGTGGTTTGGCTTACTACGAGCAGTACTTC. Translating gives CASGLAYYEQYF.

This CDR3 is CASSIGSAGAPEQYF. Written as DNA, the CDR3 is TGTGCCAGTAGTATAGGTTCAGCGGGAGCCCCCGAGCAGTACTTC. The rearrangement links TRBV19 to TRBJ2-7, with 8 bases aligning to TRBD2. Germline lookup yields CDR1 LNHDA and CDR2 SQIVND (reference sequence). The CDR3 totals 15 residues. The trim removed 1 base at V and 6 bases at J, leaving 8 bases unmatched. Full variable domain (missing parts from reference TRBV19 and TRBJ2-7): DGGITQSPKYLFRKEGQNVTLSCEQNLNHDAMYWYRQDPGQGLRLIYYSQIVNDFQKGDIAEGYSVSREKKESFPLTVTSAQKNPTAFYLCASSIGSAGAPEQYFGPGTRLTVT.